The clone carrying this T cell receptor beta chain was observed a single time. The antigen is undetermined. This entry comes from a study of shared clonotypes between healthy human individuals. Whole-study findings and limits: Some clonotypes were shared by all four sorted-subset donors, while others were not shared. The non-shared ones had lower generation probabilities than the shared ones. Sharing across a handful of donors was seen in 4% to 5% of naive CD4 clonotypes.

CDR3 length: 15 amino acids. The germline V gene encodes CDR1 KGHSH and CDR2 LQKENI. Trimming took 4 bases from V and 3 from J, leaving 14 bases between them. The study drew its donors from healthy HIV-negative adults without recent acute infections or vaccinations. The protocol was immunoSEQ multiplex PCR, while the TCRdb copy is restricted to in-frame clones and leaves out a portion. The sample gives 650,000 to 750,000 clones, approximately 75% of which show up once; approximately 1.8% is in the top ten. This receptor was identified in a woman in her twenties or thirties in good health. Sequenced: memory CD4+ T cells sorted from blood. Specified subset: CD45RA-negative fraction. This chain uses TRBV18 with TRBJ2-3; D is perhaps TRBD1 (6 bases). The CDR3 loop is CASSRSRTETDTQYF. The DNA for the CDR3 is TGTGCCAGCTCACGCTCCCGGACAGAAACAGATACGCAGTATTTT.